The next 20 T cell receptor beta chains were all read from a single sample in a study of T cell responses to AZD1222 COVID-19 vaccine. The method was immunoSEQ multiplex PCR; TCRdb's version includes in-frame clones alone and lacks a portion of them. Among roughly 150,000 clones listed, approximately 89% were seen once. This material consisted of peripheral blood, taken 28 days after the second AZD1222 dose. The receptor set was obtained from an adult who received the AZD1222 COVID-19 vaccine.

V and J are TRBV19 and TRBJ1-5; maybe TRBD1 (6 bases). Germline loops: CDR1 LNHDA, CDR2 SQIVND (reference sequence). The germline V and J ends were trimmed by 7 bases and 0 bases, with 13 bases remaining between them. The CDR3 runs to 15 residues. The CDR3, as DNA: TGTGCCAGTAATTGGGGACAACATAGCAATCAGCCCCAGCATTTT. This gives the protein CASNWGQHSNQPQHF.

The genes are TRBV19 and TRBJ2-1; possible D gene TRBD1, 6 bases. CDR1 LNHDA and CDR2 SQIVND come from the germline V gene (reference sequence). The CDR3 has 14 residues. With 7 bases removed from V and 4 bases from J, the gap between germline ends came to 14 bases. CDR3 DNA: TGTGCCAGTAAAGGACAGCACACGTACAATGAGCAGTTCTTC. It specifies CASKGQHTYNEQFF.

The chain links TRBV29-1 to TRBJ2-5, with D possibly being TRBD1 (6 bases). Germline V gene sequence: CDR1 SQVTM, CDR2 ANQGSEA. The CDR3 spans 13 residues. The CDR3 loop is CSATGPNGETQYF. CDR3 in DNA: TGCAGTGCTACAGGGCCTAACGGGGAGACCCAGTACTTC. The variable domain in full, completed from reference TRBV29-1 and TRBJ2-5, reads SAVISQKPSRDICQRGTSLTIQCQVDSQVTMMFWYRQQPGQSLTLIATANQGSEATYESGFVIDKFPISRPNLTFSTLTVSNMSPEDSSIYLCSATGPNGETQYFGPGTRLLVL.

The V and J genes are TRBV3-1 (or the pseudogene TRBV3-2) and TRBJ2-7; 7 bases are shared with TRBD1. Trimming cost V 3 bases and J 3 bases; bases outside gene matches: 5. Germline CDR1 reads LGHDT; CDR2 reads YNNKEL (reference sequence). This CDR3 comprises 14 residues. The CDR3 sequence: CASSHPDRNYEQYF. In nucleotides, the CDR3 is TGTGCCAGCAGCCACCCGGACAGGAACTACGAGCAGTACTTC.

The rearrangement links TRBV7-9 to TRBJ2-5; no clear D. CDR1 is SEHNR and CDR2 is FQNEAQ in the germline V gene (reference sequence). Trimming pared 3 bases from V and 3 bases from J, leaving 5 bases between. The CDR3 extends over 12 amino acids. The CDR3: CASSFPEETQYF. DNA for the CDR3: TGTGCCAGCAGCTTCCCAGAAGAGACCCAGTACTTC.

The chain links TRBV7-8 to TRBJ1-2, with D maybe TRBD1 (5 bases). Trimming left V 1 base short and J 0 bases short, with 12 bases between. The CDR3 sequence is 16 residues long. CDR1 and CDR2 from the germline V gene are SGHVS and FQNEAQ. The CDR3 region has the DNA TGTGCCAGCAGCTTAGGGGGCAGGGAAGCTAACTATGGCTACACCTTC. This codes for CASSLGGREANYGYTF.

The J gene is TRBJ1-5, the V gene TRBV11-2; 8 bases are shared with TRBD1. CDR1 is SGHAT, CDR2 FQNNGV, per germline. Germline trimming cut 0 bases from V and 7 bases from J; bases unmatched to any gene: 5. The CDR3 is 15 residues long. CDR3: CASSLEGTGGQPQHF. Here the CDR3 DNA reads TGTGCCAGCAGCTTAGAGGGGACAGGCGGCCAGCCCCAGCATTTT.

The gene calls are TRBV19 and TRBJ1-5, with 7 positions matching TRBD1. This CDR3 region has 15 residues. CDR1 and CDR2 (germline): LNHDA, SQIVND (reference sequence). V shed 4 bases and J 2 bases; nucleotides not matched to a gene: 5. This chain's CDR3 is CASSTTGARNQPQHF. CDR3 nucleotides: TGTGCCAGTAGTACTACAGGGGCTCGCAATCAGCCCCAGCATTTT.

This clone was observed a single time. J is TRBJ1-3 and V is TRBV11-2, with D tentatively TRBD1 (5 bases). With 2 bases removed from V and 8 bases from J, the gap between germline ends came to 10 bases. CDR3 length equals 13 residues. Germline V lookup: CDR1 SGHAT, CDR2 FQNNGV. For the CDR3, the DNA is TGTGCCAGCAGCTTAACGGGGGTGGACACCATATATTTT. This codes for CASSLTGVDTIYF.

The chain links TRBV6-4 to TRBJ2-7; 8 bases match TRBD2. The CDR3 length is 15 residues. V lost 3 bases, J lost 2 bases, and 6 bases stayed unmatched. Germline V gives CDR1 MRHNA, CDR2 SNTAGT. CDR3 region: CASSESAGGTYEQYF. The CDR3 DNA follows: TGTGCCAGCAGTGAATCGGCGGGAGGAACCTACGAGCAGTACTTC.

To note about this clone: It is unclear where the CDR3 begins or ends on the DNA, so no DNA is shown, and the CDR3 is as TCRdb lists it. The CDR3 spells CASSPFGPGTF. V usage is TRBV12-3 or TRBV12-4 and J usage is TRBJ1-2. Counting both end residues, the CDR3 totals 11 amino acids.

This clone has a single count. The chain uses TRBV28 and TRBJ2-7; TRBD2 matches at 15 bases. CDR3 length equals 20 residues. J gave up 6 bases and V 2 bases, and 17 bases lay outside the gene matches. Germline CDR1 MDHEN, CDR2 SYDVKM. CDR3 residues: CASSLRQGRTSGRAGLEQYF. The CDR3 nucleotides read TGTGCCAGCAGTTTACGACAGGGGAGGACTAGCGGGAGGGCCGGACTCGAGCAGTACTTC.

This clone came up once. This chain links TRBV27 with TRBJ1-2; 8 bases agree with TRBD1. Germline V gives CDR1 MNHEY, CDR2 SMNVEV (reference sequence). The CDR3 runs 15 residues. V lost 4 bases to trimming and J lost 1 base; unmatched junction nucleotides: 5. Written as DNA, the CDR3 is TGTGCCAGCAGTTACAGGACAGGGATTAACTATGGCTACACCTTC. Residues: CASSYRTGINYGYTF.

This chain connects TRBV7-2 to TRBJ2-3; 8 bases map to TRBD2. The CDR3 extends over 15 amino acids. From germline, CDR1 is SGHTA and CDR2 FQGNSA. The trim removed 5 bases at V and 1 base at J, leaving 5 bases unmatched. The CDR3 DNA sequence: TGTGCCAGCAGCGAGCGCGGGGGGCGCACAGATACGCAGTATTTT. As protein: CASSERGGRTDTQYF.

V gene TRBV28 combines with J gene TRBJ2-1; TRBD2 is a possible D gene (6 bases). This CDR3 spans 16 amino acids. V dropped 7 bases and J dropped 4 bases, with 20 bases sitting between them. Per germline, CDR1 MDHEN and CDR2 SYDVKM. Written as DNA, the CDR3 is TGTGCCAGCAAAGAGGGCGGAGGGTCGTCATACAATGAGCAGTTCTTC. This encodes CASKEGGGSSYNEQFF. Variable domain in full (rest from reference TRBV28 and TRBJ2-1): DVKVTQSSRYLVKRTGEKVFLECVQDMDHENMFWYRQDPGLGLRLIYFSYDVKMKEKGDIPEGYSVSREKKERFSLILESASTNQTSMYLCASKEGGGSSYNEQFFGPGTRLTVL.

This chain connects TRBV3-1 (or the pseudogene TRBV3-2) to TRBJ2-6, with unresolved D. The CDR3 covers 19 residues. Trimming removed 0 bases at V and 0 bases at J, with 15 bases between. CDR1 is LGHDT and CDR2 is YNNKEL in the germline V gene (reference sequence). CDR3 sequence reads: CASSQEVSGSSSGANVLTF. Here the CDR3 DNA reads TGTGCCAGCAGCCAAGAGGTTAGTGGCAGTTCCTCTGGGGCCAACGTCCTGACTTTC.

The chain carries TRBV2 and TRBJ2-3; TRBD1 matches at 10 bases. Germline V gene sequence: CDR1 SNHLY, CDR2 FYNNEI. The J segment lost 2 bases and the V segment lost 6 bases, leaving 5 bases of the junction unmatched. The CDR3 contains 15 residues. CDR3 residues: CASRTGTGDTDTQYF. The CDR3 nucleotides read TGTGCCAGCAGAACCGGGACAGGGGACACAGATACGCAGTATTTT.

CDR3 DNA: TGCAGCGCCCCCGACCTAAACTATGGCTACACCTTC. Translating gives CSAPDLNYGYTF. The chain employs TRBV29-1 and TRBJ1-2; D is undetermined. The germline V gene encodes CDR1 SQVTM and CDR2 ANQGSEA. There are 12 residues in the CDR3. The V gene lost 7 bases and the J gene lost 2 bases, with 11 bases spanning the gap.

The gene calls are TRBV18 and TRBJ2-2; 7 bases fit TRBD1. After removal of 4 bases from V and 7 bases from J, the junction contained 12 bases not matched to a gene. The germline V gene has CDR1 KGHSH and CDR2 LQKENI. This CDR3 comprises 16 residues. The DNA of the CDR3 is TGTGCCAGCTCACTCCAGGGGGACCTCTTGATCGGGGAGCTGTTTTTT. Protein sequence: CASSLQGDLLIGELFF.

The CDR3, as DNA: TGTGCCAGTAGTAGTACGTGGGGCGCTTTCTTT. This gives the protein CASSSTWGAFF. This rearrangement joins TRBV19 to TRBJ1-1, with D perhaps TRBD1 (5 bases). V was clipped by 4 bases and J by 11 bases, with 11 bases between them. This CDR3 has 11 residues. Germline V gene data show CDR1 as LNHDA and CDR2 as SQIVND (reference sequence).